This T cell receptor beta chain derives from a study of blood T cell repertoires in COVID-19. Generated by immunoSEQ multiplex PCR, the TCRdb table keeps only in-frame clones and is missing some. Of roughly 40,000 clones in the sample, 85% to 90% were seen once. Trimming took 4 bases from V and 4 from J, leaving 7 bases between them. Germline V gene sequence: CDR1 LGHDT, CDR2 YNNKEL (reference sequence). The CDR3 is 12 amino acids. The sequenced material came from peripheral blood. The sequence was obtained from a man aged 65-85 years with acute or convalescent COVID-19. This chain connects TRBV3-1 (or the pseudogene TRBV3-2) to TRBJ1-1; no reliable D call. CDR3 nucleotide sequence: TGTGCCAGCAGCCCCAGAAGCACTGAAGCTTTCTTT. Translated: CASSPRSTEAFF.